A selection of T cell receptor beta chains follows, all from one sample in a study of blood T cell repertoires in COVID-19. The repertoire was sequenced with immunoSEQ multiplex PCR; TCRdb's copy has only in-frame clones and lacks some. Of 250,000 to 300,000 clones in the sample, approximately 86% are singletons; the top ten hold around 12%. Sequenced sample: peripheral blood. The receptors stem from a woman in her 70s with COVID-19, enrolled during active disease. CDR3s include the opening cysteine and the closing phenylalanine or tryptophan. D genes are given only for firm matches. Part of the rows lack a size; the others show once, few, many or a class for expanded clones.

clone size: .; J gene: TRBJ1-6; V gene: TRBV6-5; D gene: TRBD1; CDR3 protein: CASSSAGGIYNSPLHF; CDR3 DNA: TGTGCCAGCAGTTCCGCAGGGGGCATCTATAATTCACCCCTCCACTTT
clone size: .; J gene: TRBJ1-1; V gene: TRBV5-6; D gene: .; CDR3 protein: CASSLVGGPAFF; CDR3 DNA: TGTGCCAGCAGCTTGGTCGGGGGTCCAGCTTTCTTT
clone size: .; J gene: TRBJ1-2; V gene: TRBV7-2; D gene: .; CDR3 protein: CASSLTQDYGYTF; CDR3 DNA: TGTGCCAGCAGCTTAACACAGGACTATGGCTACACCTTC
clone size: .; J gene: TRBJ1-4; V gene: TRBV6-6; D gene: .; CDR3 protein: CASSYKGGDEKLFF; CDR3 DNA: TGTGCCAGCAGCTACAAGGGGGGGGATGAAAAACTGTTTTTT
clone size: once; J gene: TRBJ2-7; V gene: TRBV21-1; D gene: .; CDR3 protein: CASSIDRETNEQYF; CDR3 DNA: TGTGCCAGCAGCATTGACAGGGAAACCAACGAGCAGTACTTC
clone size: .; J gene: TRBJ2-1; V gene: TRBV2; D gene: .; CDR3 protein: CASSEVGDEQFF; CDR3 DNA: TGTGCCAGCAGTGAAGTAGGGGATGAGCAGTTCTTC
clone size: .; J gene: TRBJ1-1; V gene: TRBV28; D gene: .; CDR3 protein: CASSLASQGDTEAFF; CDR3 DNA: TGTGCCAGCAGTTTAGCGTCACAGGGCGACACTGAAGCTTTCTTT
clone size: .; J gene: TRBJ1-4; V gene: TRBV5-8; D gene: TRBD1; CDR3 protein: CASSRRGQNLRHEKLFF; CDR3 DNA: TGTGCCAGCAGCCGGAGGGGGCAGAATTTACGGCATGAAAAACTGTTTTTT
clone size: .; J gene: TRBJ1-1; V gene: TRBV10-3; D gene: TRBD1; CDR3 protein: CATIQGAWGTEAFF; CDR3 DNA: TGTGCCACAATTCAGGGGGCGTGGGGCACTGAAGCTTTCTTT
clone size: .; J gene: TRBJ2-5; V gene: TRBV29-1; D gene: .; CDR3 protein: CSVGQAGVETQYF; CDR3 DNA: TGCAGCGTGGGGCAGGCTGGGGTAGAGACCCAGTACTTC
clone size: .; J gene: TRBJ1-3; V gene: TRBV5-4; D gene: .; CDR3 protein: CASSRGQLAFGNTIYF; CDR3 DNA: TGTGCCAGCAGCCGGGGACAACTTGCGTTTGGAAACACCATATATTTT
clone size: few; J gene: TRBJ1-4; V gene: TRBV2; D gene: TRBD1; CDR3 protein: CASSDRGSTNEKLFF; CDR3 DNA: TGTGCCAGCAGTGACAGGGGGTCAACTAATGAAAAACTGTTTTTT
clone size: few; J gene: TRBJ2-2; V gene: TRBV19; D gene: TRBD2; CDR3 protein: CASSIGGTYTGELFF; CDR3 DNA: TGTGCCAGTAGTATCGGGGGGACCTACACCGGGGAGCTGTTTTTT
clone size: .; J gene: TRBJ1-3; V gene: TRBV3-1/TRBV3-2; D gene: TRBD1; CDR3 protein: CASSQWTGVSSAGNTIYF; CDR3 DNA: TGTGCCAGCAGCCAATGGACAGGGGTATCCTCCGCTGGAAACACCATATATTTT
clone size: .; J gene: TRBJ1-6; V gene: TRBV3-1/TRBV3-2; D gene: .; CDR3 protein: CASSQEVGGLGSPLHF; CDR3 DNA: TGTGCCAGCAGCCAAGAAGTCGGGGGGCTGGGATCACCCCTCCACTTT